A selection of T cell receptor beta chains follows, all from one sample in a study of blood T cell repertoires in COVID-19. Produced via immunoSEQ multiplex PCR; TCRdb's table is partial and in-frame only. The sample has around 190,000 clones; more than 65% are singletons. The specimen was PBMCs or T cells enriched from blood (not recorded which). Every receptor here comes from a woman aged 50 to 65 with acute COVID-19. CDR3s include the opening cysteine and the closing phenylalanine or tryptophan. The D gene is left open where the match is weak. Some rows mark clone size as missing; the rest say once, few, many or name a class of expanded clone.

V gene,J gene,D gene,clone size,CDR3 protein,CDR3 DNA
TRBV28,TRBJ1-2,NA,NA,CASGLTGHYGYTF,TGTGCCAGCGGTCTAACAGGGCACTATGGCTACACCTTC
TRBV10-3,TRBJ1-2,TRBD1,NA,CASAGTVDGYTF,TGTGCCTCCGCCGGGACAGTCGATGGCTACACCTTC
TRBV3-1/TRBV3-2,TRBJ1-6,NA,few,CASSQKDRGINSPLHF,TGTGCCAGCAGCCAAAAGGACCGAGGGATTAATTCACCCCTCCACTTT
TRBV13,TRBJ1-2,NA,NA,CASSLEGRGYTF,TGTGCCAGCAGCTTGGAGGGACGTGGCTACACCTTC
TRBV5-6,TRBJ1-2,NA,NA,CASSWVTNGYTF,TGTGCCAGCAGCTGGGTGACAAATGGCTACACCTTC
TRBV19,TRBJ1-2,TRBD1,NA,CAKYRGQSYGYTF,TGTGCCAAGTATAGGGGGCAGAGCTATGGCTACACCTTC
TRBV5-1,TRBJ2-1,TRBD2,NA,CASSLGASSGVRNEQFF,TGCGCCAGCAGCTTGGGGGCCTCTAGCGGGGTGAGGAATGAGCAGTTCTTC
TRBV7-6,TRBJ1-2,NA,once,CASSLESGFFDGYTF,TGTGCCAGCAGCTTAGAATCGGGGTTCTTTGATGGCTACACCTTC
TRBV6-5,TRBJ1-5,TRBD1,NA,CASKTGGVQNQPQHF,TGTGCCAGCAAAACAGGGGGCGTACAGAATCAGCCCCAGCATTTT
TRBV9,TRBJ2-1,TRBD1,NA,CASSPRAGGTYNEQFF,TGTGCCAGCAGCCCCCGGGCAGGGGGTACCTACAATGAGCAGTTCTTC
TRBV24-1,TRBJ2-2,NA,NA,CATSGEGANTGELFF,TGTGCCACCAGTGGGGAGGGGGCGAACACCGGGGAGCTGTTTTTT
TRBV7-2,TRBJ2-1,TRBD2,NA,CASSSKTSGANEQFF,TGTGCCAGCAGCTCAAAGACTAGCGGGGCCAATGAGCAGTTCTTC
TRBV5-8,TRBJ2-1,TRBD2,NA,CASSPTGTTVYNEQFF,TGTGCCAGCAGCCCGACCGGGACTACCGTCTACAATGAGCAGTTCTTC
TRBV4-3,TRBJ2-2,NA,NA,CASSPRAGAVTGELFF,TGCGCCAGCAGCCCCCGGGCAGGGGCGGTCACCGGGGAGCTGTTTTTT
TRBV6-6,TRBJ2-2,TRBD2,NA,CASTLAGDTGELFF,TGTGCCAGCACCTTAGCGGGAGACACCGGGGAGCTGTTTTTT
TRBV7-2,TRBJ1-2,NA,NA,CASSLGGRDRGYTF,TGTGCCAGCAGCTTAGGCGGCAGGGATCGGGGCTACACCTTC
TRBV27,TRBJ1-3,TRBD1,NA,CASSLGRGSRNTIYF,TGTGCCAGCAGTTTAGGCAGGGGGAGTCGGAACACCATATATTTT
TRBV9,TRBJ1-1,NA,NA,CASSPDILLNTEAFF,TGTGCCAGCAGTCCTGACATTCTACTGAACACTGAAGCTTTCTTT
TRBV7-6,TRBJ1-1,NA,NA,CASSLEALAAEAFF,TGTGCCAGCAGCTTAGAGGCGCTGGCGGCTGAAGCTTTCTTT
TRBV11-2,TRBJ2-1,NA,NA,CASSLAGWINEQFF,TGTGCCAGCAGCTTAGCGGGGTGGATCAATGAGCAGTTCTTC
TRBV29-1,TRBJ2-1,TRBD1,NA,CSTSSGTGGREQFF,TGCAGCACCTCATCCGGGACAGGGGGCAGAGAGCAGTTCTTC
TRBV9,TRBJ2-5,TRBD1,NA,CASSPGTEETQYF,TGTGCCAGCAGCCCGGGGACAGAAGAGACCCAGTACTTC
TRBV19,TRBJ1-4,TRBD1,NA,CASSIGQGAAEKLFF,TGTGCCAGTAGTATAGGACAGGGGGCCGCGGAAAAACTGTTTTTT
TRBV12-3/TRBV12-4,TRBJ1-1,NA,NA,CASSDRGYTEAFF,TGTGCCAGCAGTGATCGGGGGTACACTGAAGCTTTCTTT
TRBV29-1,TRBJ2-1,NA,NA,CSVQDQVTSNEQFF,TGCAGCGTCCAAGATCAGGTTACCTCGAATGAGCAGTTCTTC
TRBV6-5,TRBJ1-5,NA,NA,CASSRGLNQPQHF,TGTGCCAGCAGCCGCGGGTTGAATCAGCCCCAGCATTTT
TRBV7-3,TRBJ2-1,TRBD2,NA,CASSLTPSAGGSHNEQFF,TGTGCCAGCAGCTTAACGCCCTCGGCGGGGGGGTCCCACAATGAGCAGTTCTTC
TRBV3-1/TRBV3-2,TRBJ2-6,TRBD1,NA,CASSQGRQGAAGANVLTF,TGTGCCAGCAGCCAGGGGAGGCAGGGGGCGGCTGGGGCCAACGTCCTGACTTTC
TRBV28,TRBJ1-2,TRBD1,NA,CASRTTGGGGYTF,TGTGCCAGCAGGACCACAGGGGGGGGAGGCTACACCTTC
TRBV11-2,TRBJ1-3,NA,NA,CASSLEWRGSGNTIYF,TGTGCCAGCAGCTTAGAATGGAGGGGCTCTGGAAACACCATATATTTT
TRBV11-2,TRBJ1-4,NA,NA,CASSLGGGGKLFF,TGTGCCAGCAGCTTAGGGGGAGGGGGAAAACTGTTTTTT
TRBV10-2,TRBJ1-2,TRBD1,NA,CASSRDRGPGYGYTF,TGCGCCAGCAGCCGCGACAGGGGGCCGGGCTATGGCTACACCTTC
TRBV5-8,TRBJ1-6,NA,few,CASSLDDQGRFYNSPLHF,TGTGCCAGCAGCTTGGACGATCAGGGGCGCTTTTATAATTCACCCCTCCACTTT
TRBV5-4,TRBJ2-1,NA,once,CASAHFTQFYNEQFF,TGTGCCAGCGCCCATTTTACTCAATTCTACAATGAGCAGTTCTTC
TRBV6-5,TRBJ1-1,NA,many,CASAREGTEAFF,TGTGCCAGCGCGCGGGAGGGCACTGAAGCTTTCTTT
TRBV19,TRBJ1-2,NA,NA,CASEQGNAYGYTF,TGTGCCAGCGAACAGGGAAATGCCTATGGCTACACCTTC
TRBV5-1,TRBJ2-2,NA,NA,CASGSTGAGNTGELFF,TGCGCCAGCGGCTCAACTGGAGCGGGGAACACCGGGGAGCTGTTTTTT
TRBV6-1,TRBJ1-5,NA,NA,CASSESGRGDNQPQHF,TGTGCCAGCAGTGAGTCGGGGAGGGGCGACAATCAGCCCCAGCATTTT
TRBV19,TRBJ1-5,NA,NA,CASSMFLGTNQPQHF,TGTGCCAGTAGTATGTTTCTCGGGACAAATCAGCCCCAGCATTTT
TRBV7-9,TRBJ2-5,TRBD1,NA,CASSVDRGQETQYF,TGTGCCAGCAGTGTCGACAGGGGGCAAGAGACCCAGTACTTC
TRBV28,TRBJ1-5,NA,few,CASSFTQGYNQPQHF,TGTGCCAGCAGCTTCACCCAGGGGTATAATCAGCCCCAGCATTTT
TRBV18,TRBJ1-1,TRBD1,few,CASSQTPGQANTEAFF,TGTGCCAGCTCACAAACGCCGGGACAGGCGAACACTGAAGCTTTCTTT
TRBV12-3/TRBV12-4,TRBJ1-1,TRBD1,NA,CASRSGQVYEAFF,TGTGCCAGCAGGTCGGGACAGGTTTATGAAGCTTTCTTT
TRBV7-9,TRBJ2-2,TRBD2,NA,CASSLGDGGGGTGELFF,TGTGCCAGCAGCTTAGGGGACGGCGGGGGTGGCACCGGGGAGCTGTTTTTT
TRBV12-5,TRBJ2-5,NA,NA,CASGFGGMETQYF,TGTGCTAGTGGATTTGGGGGCATGGAGACCCAGTACTTC
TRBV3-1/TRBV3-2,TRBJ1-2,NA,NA,CASRGGQNYGYTF,TGTGCCAGCAGAGGCGGCCAGAACTATGGCTACACCTTC
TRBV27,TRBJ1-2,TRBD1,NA,CASSPEPTGGGGYTF,TGTGCCAGCAGTCCGGAACCCACAGGGGGCGGCGGCTACACCTTC
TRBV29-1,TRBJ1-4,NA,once,CSGLTGSNEKLFF,TGCAGCGGCCTTACAGGGTCTAATGAAAAACTGTTTTTT
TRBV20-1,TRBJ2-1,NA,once,CSASRGTANNEQFF,TGCAGTGCTAGTCGGGGGACGGCGAACAATGAGCAGTTCTTC
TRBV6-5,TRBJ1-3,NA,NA,CASKREGLSGNTIYF,TGTGCCAGCAAACGGGAGGGGCTATCCGGAAACACCATATATTTT
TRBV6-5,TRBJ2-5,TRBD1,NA,CASSFRDRGQTQYF,TGTGCCAGCAGTTTCCGGGACAGGGGACAGACCCAGTACTTC